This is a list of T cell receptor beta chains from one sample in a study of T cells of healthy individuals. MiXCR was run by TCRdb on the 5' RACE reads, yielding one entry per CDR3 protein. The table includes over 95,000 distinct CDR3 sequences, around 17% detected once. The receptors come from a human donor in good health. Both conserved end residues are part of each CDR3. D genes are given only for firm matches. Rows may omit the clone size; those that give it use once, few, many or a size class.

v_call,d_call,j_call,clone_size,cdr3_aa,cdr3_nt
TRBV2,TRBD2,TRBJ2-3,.,CASRRRTSGGTDTQYF,TGTGCCAGCAGGCGGAGGACTAGCGGGGGCACAGATACGCAGTATTTT
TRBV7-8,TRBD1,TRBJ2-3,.,CASNRDRGADTQYF,TGTGCCAGCAACCGGGACAGGGGTGCAGATACGCAGTATTTT
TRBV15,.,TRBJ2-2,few,CATSMGSWGGELFF,TGTGCCACCAGCATGGGGTCATGGGGCGGGGAGCTGTTTTTT
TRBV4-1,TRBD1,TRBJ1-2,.,CASSQSPGGDNYGYTF,TGCGCCAGCAGCCAATCGCCAGGGGGAGATAACTATGGCTACACCTTC
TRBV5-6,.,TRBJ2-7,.,CASSVTGRLVEQYF,TGTGCCAGCAGCGTGACGGGACGACTGGTCGAGCAGTACTTC
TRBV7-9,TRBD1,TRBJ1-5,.,CASSSDRGGNQPQHF,TGTGCCAGCAGCTCCGACAGGGGGGGCAATCAGCCCCAGCATTTT
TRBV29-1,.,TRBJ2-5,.,CSVAEKETQYF,TGCAGCGTTGCCGAAAAAGAGACCCAGTACTTC
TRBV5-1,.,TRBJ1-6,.,CASSFGTQNSPLHF,TGCGCCAGCAGCTTCGGGACACAGAATTCACCCCTCCACTTT
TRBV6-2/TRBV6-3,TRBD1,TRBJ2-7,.,CASSYLAGGEKPYEQYF,TGTGCCAGCAGTTACTTGGCAGGGGGCGAAAAGCCCTACGAGCAGTACTTC
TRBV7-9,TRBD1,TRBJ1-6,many,CASSSGTGYFSPLHF,TGTGCCAGCAGCTCCGGGACAGGGTATTTTTCACCCCTCCACTTT
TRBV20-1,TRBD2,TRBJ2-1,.,CSARLAGRTSGITSYNEQFF,TGCAGTGCTAGACTTGCAGGCCGGACTAGCGGGATTACCTCCTACAATGAGCAGTTCTTC
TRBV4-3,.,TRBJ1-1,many,CASSQGRFNTEAFF,TGCGCCAGCAGCCAAGGACGGTTTAATACTGAAGCTTTCTTT
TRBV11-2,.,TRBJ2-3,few,CASSLPRATQYF,TGTGCCAGCAGCTTACCTCGAGCTACGCAGTATTTT
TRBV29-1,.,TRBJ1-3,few,CSVVHGNTIYF,TGCAGCGTTGTTCATGGAAACACCATATATTTT
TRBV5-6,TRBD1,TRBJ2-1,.,CASSLGTGDNEQFF,TGTGCCAGCAGCTTAGGGACAGGGGACAATGAGCAGTTCTTC
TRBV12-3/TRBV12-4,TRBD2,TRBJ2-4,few,CASSFGTSKNIQYF,TGTGCCAGCAGTTTTGGGACTAGCAAAAACATTCAGTACTTC
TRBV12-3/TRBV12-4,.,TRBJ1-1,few,CASIRRSNTEAFF,TGTGCCAGCATTCGACGGTCGAACACTGAAGCTTTCTTT
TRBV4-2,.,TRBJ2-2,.,CASSRHKARPAGELFF,TGTGCCAGCAGCCGACATAAAGCCCGCCCGGCCGGGGAGCTGTTTTTT
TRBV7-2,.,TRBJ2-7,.,CASSLASQGLEQYF,TGTGCCAGCAGCTTAGCCTCCCAGGGTCTCGAGCAGTACTTC
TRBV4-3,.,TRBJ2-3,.,CASSPRVPTDTQYF,TGCGCCAGCAGCCCCCGCGTTCCCACAGATACGCAGTATTTT
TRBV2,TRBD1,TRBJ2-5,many,CASSRDRGQETQYF,TGTGCCAGCAGCCGGGACAGGGGGCAAGAGACCCAGTACTTC
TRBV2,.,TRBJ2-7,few,CASSTATYEQYF,TGTGCCAGCAGTACAGCCACCTACGAGCAGTACTTC
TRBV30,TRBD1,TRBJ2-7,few,CAWSADYGQAPTYEQYF,TGTGCCTGGAGCGCTGACTACGGACAGGCCCCTACCTACGAGCAGTACTTC
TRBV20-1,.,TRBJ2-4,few,CSARENRVLDKNIQYF,TGCAGTGCTAGGGAGAATAGGGTCCTTGACAAAAACATTCAGTACTTC
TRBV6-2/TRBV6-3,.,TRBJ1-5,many,CASSYRDQPQHF,TGTGCCAGCAGTTACAGGGATCAGCCCCAGCATTTT
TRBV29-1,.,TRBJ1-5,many,CSVGDNQPQHF,TGCAGCGTTGGCGACAATCAGCCCCAGCATTTT
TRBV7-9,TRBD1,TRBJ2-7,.,CASAGTGNIYEQYF,TGTGCCAGCGCCGGGACAGGGAACATCTACGAGCAGTACTTC
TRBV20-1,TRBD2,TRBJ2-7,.,CSASRGGLTPIYEQYF,TGCAGTGCCTCACGGGGGGGCCTTACCCCGATCTACGAGCAGTACTTC
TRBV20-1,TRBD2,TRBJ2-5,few,CSASAGGWEETQYF,TGCAGTGCTAGCGCGGGAGGATGGGAAGAGACCCAGTACTTC
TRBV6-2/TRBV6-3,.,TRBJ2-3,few,CASKPSNGDTQYF,TGTGCCAGCAAGCCATCTAACGGGGATACGCAGTATTTT
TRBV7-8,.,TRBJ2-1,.,CASSLAGNNEQFF,TGTGCCAGCAGCTTAGCAGGGAACAATGAGCAGTTCTTC
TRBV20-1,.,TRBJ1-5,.,CSAGRGAIQPQHF,TGCAGTGCTGGACGGGGGGCGATTCAGCCCCAGCATTTT
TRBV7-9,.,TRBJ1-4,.,CASSSRATNEKLFF,TGTGCCAGCAGCTCCAGGGCAACTAATGAAAAACTGTTTTTT
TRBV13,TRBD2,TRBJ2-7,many,CASSLAIAGDAEQYF,TGTGCCAGCAGCTTGGCAATAGCGGGGGATGCCGAGCAGTACTTC
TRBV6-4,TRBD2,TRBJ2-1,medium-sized,CASSEAAGGPHEQFF,TGTGCCAGCAGTGAAGCAGCGGGGGGGCCGCATGAGCAGTTCTTC
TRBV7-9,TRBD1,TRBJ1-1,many,CASSPTLYGTDMNTEAFF,TGTGCCAGCAGCCCGACGCTCTACGGGACAGACATGAACACTGAAGCTTTCTTT
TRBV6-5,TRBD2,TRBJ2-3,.,CASSTLVAGDLGMADTQYF,TGTGCCAGCAGTACCCTGGTAGCGGGAGATTTGGGAATGGCGGATACGCAGTATTTT
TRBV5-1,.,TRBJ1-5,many,CASRRDNNQPQHF,TGCGCCAGCAGGAGGGACAATAATCAGCCCCAGCATTTT
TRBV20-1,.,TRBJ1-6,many,CSARDRRSSYNSPLHF,TGCAGTGCTAGAGATCGGCGGAGCTCCTATAATTCACCCCTCCACTTT
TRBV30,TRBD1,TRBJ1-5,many,CAWATGGDQPQHF,TGTGCCTGGGCCACAGGGGGAGATCAGCCCCAGCATTTT
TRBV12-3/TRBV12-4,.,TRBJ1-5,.,CASSPGFGGEDSNQPQHF,TGTGCCAGCAGTCCAGGGTTCGGAGGGGAGGATAGCAATCAGCCCCAGCATTTT
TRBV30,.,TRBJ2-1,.,CWGSSYNEQFF,TGTTGGGGGAGCTCCTACAATGAGCAGTTCTTC
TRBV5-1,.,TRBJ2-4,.,CASRPGGIAKNIQYF,TGCGCCAGCAGGCCCGGGGGCATAGCCAAAAACATTCAGTACTTC
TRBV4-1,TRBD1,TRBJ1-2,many,CASSQDDGTGDGYTF,TGCGCCAGCAGCCAAGATGACGGGACAGGGGACGGCTACACCTTC
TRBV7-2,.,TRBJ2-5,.,CASGGYLQETQYF,TGTGCCAGCGGGGGGTATCTACAAGAGACCCAGTACTTC
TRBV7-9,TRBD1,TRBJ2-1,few,CASSFRGGVLNEQFF,TGTGCCAGCAGCTTTAGAGGGGGCGTTCTCAATGAGCAGTTCTTC
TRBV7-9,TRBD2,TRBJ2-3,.,CASSPGASGGAKDTQYF,TGTGCCAGCAGCCCTGGGGCTAGCGGGGGGGCCAAGGATACGCAGTATTTT
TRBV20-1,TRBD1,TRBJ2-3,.,CSARGPSSRGTSDTQYF,TGCAGTGCTAGAGGGCCATCCTCCAGGGGGACGTCAGATACGCAGTATTTT
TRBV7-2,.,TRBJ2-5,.,CASSLATSNVETQYF,TGTGCCAGCAGCTTAGCGACTAGTAATGTCGAGACCCAGTACTTC
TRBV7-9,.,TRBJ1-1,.,CASSFGGATEAFF,TGTGCCAGCAGCTTCGGGGGGGCCACTGAAGCTTTCTTT
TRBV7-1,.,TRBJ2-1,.,CASSAATTGNEQFF,TGTGCCAGCAGCGCGGCGACTACAGGTAATGAGCAGTTCTTC
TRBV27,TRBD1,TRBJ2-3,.,CASSGFRDRDNTRLPRNTQYF,TGTGCCAGCAGCGGATTCCGGGACAGGGATAATACTCGGCTTCCCCGGAATACGCAGTATTTT
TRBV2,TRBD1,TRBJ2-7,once,CASSDGDRYYEQYF,TGTGCCAGCAGTGACGGGGACAGATATTACGAGCAGTACTTC
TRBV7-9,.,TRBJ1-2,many,CASNRQPYGYTF,TGTGCCAGCAACCGACAGCCCTATGGCTACACCTTC
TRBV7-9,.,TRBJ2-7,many,CASSPEELRFEQYF,TGTGCCAGCAGCCCAGAAGAGTTACGGTTCGAGCAGTACTTC
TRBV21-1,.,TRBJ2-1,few,CASSKVEAAENNEQFF,TGTGCCAGCAGCAAAGTGGAGGCAGCGGAAAACAATGAGCAGTTCTTC
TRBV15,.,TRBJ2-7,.,CATSSNSGYEQYF,TGTGCCACCAGCAGTAATAGCGGATACGAGCAGTACTTC